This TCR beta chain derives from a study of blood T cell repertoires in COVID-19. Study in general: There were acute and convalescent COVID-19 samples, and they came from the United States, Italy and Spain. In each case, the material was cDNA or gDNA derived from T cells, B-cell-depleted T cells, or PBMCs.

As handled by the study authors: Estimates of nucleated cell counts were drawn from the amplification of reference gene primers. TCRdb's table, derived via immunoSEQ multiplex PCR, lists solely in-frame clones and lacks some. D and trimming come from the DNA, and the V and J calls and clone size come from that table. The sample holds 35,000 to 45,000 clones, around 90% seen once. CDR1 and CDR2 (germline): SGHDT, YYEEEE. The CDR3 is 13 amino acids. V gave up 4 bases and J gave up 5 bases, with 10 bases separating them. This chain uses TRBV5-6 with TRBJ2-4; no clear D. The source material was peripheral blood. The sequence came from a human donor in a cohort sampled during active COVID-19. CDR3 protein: CASSPRHQNIQYF. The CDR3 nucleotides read TGTGCCAGCAGCCCGCGTCACCAAAACATTCAGTACTTC.